This is a list of T cell receptor beta chains from one sample in a study of T cells of healthy individuals. Using its own MiXCR run on the 5' RACE reads, TCRdb lists one record per CDR3 protein. This sample has about 96,000 distinct CDR3 sequences, with around 17% found just once. The source is a human donor in good health. The CDR3 runs from the conserved cysteine through the conserved F or W. The D gene is left open where the match is weak. The size entry is marked missing in some rows and otherwise reads once, few, many or a size class.

d_call	v_call	clone_size	j_call	cdr3_nt	cdr3_aa
TRBD1	TRBV28	.	TRBJ2-7	TGTGTCAGCAGACCTCCCGGGACAGGGGTTTTCGAGCAGTACTTC	CVSRPPGTGVFEQYF
.	TRBV10-3	.	TRBJ2-2	TGTGCCATCGCACCGGGGCCCAACACCGGGGAGCTGTTTTTT	CAIAPGPNTGELFF
TRBD1	TRBV23-1	.	TRBJ2-6	TGCGCCAGCAGTCAAGTACCGGGACAGGAGACCTCTGGGGCCAACGTCCTGACTTTC	CASSQVPGQETSGANVLTF
TRBD1	TRBV12-3/TRBV12-4	many	TRBJ1-5	TGTGCCAGCAGGGGACAGGATCATCAGCCCCAGCATTTT	CASRGQDHQPQHF
.	TRBV6-2/TRBV6-3	few	TRBJ1-2	TGTGCCAGCAGTTACGGGCAGAACTATGGCTACACCTTC	CASSYGQNYGYTF
TRBD1	TRBV28	.	TRBJ1-2	TGTGCCACCCTAGACAGGGCGGTCGGCTACACCTTC	CATLDRAVGYTF
TRBD1	TRBV10-3	few	TRBJ2-2	TGTGCCATCAGGGATACAGGGGCGAACACCGGGGAGCTGTTTTTT	CAIRDTGANTGELFF
TRBD1	TRBV6-6	many	TRBJ2-5	TGTGCCAGCAGTTACGCGACAGGGGGTGAAGAGACCCAGTACTTC	CASSYATGGEETQYF
.	TRBV4-1	many	TRBJ2-3	TGCGCCAGCAGCCAAGACATGACTAGTAAGGGAGATACGCAGTATTTT	CASSQDMTSKGDTQYF
TRBD1	TRBV28	few	TRBJ2-1	TGTGCCACCTCTCGGGACAGGGAAGGCAATGAGCAGTTCTTC	CATSRDREGNEQFF
.	TRBV5-1	.	TRBJ2-5	TGCGCCAGCAGCTTATGGACCACCCAAGAGACCCAGTACTTC	CASSLWTTQETQYF
.	TRBV3-1	many	TRBJ2-6	TGTGCCAGCAGCCGACAAGACCCCTCTGGGGCCAACGTCCTGACTTTC	CASSRQDPSGANVLTF
TRBD2	TRBV27	many	TRBJ2-7	TGTGCCAGCAGTCTTAGAGGACAGCTAGCGGGGGACTCCTACGAGCAGTACTTC	CASSLRGQLAGDSYEQYF
TRBD2	TRBV9	few	TRBJ2-1	TGTGCCAGCAGCGTAGGGCCCCGGGAGGGTGAGCAGTTCTTC	CASSVGPREGEQFF
.	TRBV7-9	.	TRBJ2-2	TGTGCCAGCACCAGGGGAGGGCTCCCTAATGCCGGGGAGCTGTTTTTT	CASTRGGLPNAGELFF
.	TRBV29-1	many	TRBJ1-1	TGCAGCGTTGACCCCACAGGGCTGAACACTGAAGCTTTCTTT	CSVDPTGLNTEAFF
.	TRBV4-2	many	TRBJ2-3	TGTGCCAGCAGCCAAGGGGGAGATACGCAGTATTTT	CASSQGGDTQYF
TRBD1	TRBV3-1	.	TRBJ1-2	TGTGCCAGCAGCCAGGGGGGACAGGGGAACTATGGCTACACCTTC	CASSQGGQGNYGYTF
.	TRBV9	few	TRBJ2-1	TGTGCCAGCAGCTTCGATCTGAATGAGCAGTTCTTC	CASSFDLNEQFF
.	TRBV18	many	TRBJ1-1	TGTGCCAGCTCACCACAAAGGGCCCGGAACACTGAAGCTTTCTTT	CASSPQRARNTEAFF
.	TRBV9	many	TRBJ2-5	TGTGCCAGCAGCCCCGGTGGAGAGACCCAGTACTTC	CASSPGGETQYF
TRBD1	TRBV2	.	TRBJ1-1	TGTGCCAGCAGCAGACTAGGACAGGCTAACACTGAAGCTTTCTTT	CASSRLGQANTEAFF
.	TRBV4-3	few	TRBJ1-2	TGCGCCAGCAGCCAAGACAGGGGATTTTATGGCTACACCTTC	CASSQDRGFYGYTF
TRBD1	TRBV23-1	many	TRBJ2-2	TGCGCCAGCAGTCGGCCGGGACAGGCTAACACCGGGGAGCTGTTTTTT	CASSRPGQANTGELFF
.	TRBV7-2	few	TRBJ2-5	TGTGCCAGCAGCTCCCGGGACACCCAAGAGACCCAGTACTTC	CASSSRDTQETQYF
TRBD2	TRBV7-3	.	TRBJ2-1	TGTGCCAGCAGCTTAAAGCCTAGCGGGGGCGGGGAGCAGTTCTTC	CASSLKPSGGGEQFF
TRBD2	TRBV29-1	many	TRBJ2-5	TGCAGCGCCGGGGAGGGCACACAAGAGACCCAGTACTTC	CSAGEGTQETQYF
.	TRBV6-2/TRBV6-3	few	TRBJ2-7	TGTGCCAGCTCCTCGGATTGGGGAACCTACGAGCAGTACTTC	CASSSDWGTYEQYF
TRBD1	TRBV7-6	many	TRBJ1-2	TGTGCCAGCAGCTTAGGACAGGGACATGGCTACACCTTC	CASSLGQGHGYTF
.	TRBV20-1	few	TRBJ1-2	TGCAGTGCTAGGACCGATAACTATGGCTACACCTTC	CSARTDNYGYTF
.	TRBV28	few	TRBJ2-7	TGTGCCAGCAGTTTCATTGGATCACCTTACTACGAGCAGTACTTC	CASSFIGSPYYEQYF
TRBD2	TRBV11-2	.	TRBJ2-5	TGTGCCAGCAGCTCGGGACTAGCGGAAGAGACCCAGTACTTC	CASSSGLAEETQYF
.	TRBV12-5	.	TRBJ1-5	TGTGCTAGTGGTTTCCTCAATCAGCCCCAGCATTTT	CASGFLNQPQHF
TRBD1	TRBV7-9	many	TRBJ1-1	TGTGCCAGCAGCCTGTGGCAGGGGGTTCCTTTTATGACTGAAGCTTTCTTT	CASSLWQGVPFMTEAFF
TRBD1	TRBV6-5	.	TRBJ2-7	TGTGCCAGCGGGACCGAAGGACAGGGGGCCTACGAGCAGTACTTC	CASGTEGQGAYEQYF
.	TRBV28	many	TRBJ2-7	TGTGCCAGCAGTTTATGGAAGGAGTCCTACGAGCAGTACTTC	CASSLWKESYEQYF
TRBD1	TRBV3-1	.	TRBJ2-7	TGTGCCAGCAGCCCGGGACAGGCAGGGGGTGAGCAGTACTTC	CASSPGQAGGEQYF
.	TRBV11-2	.	TRBJ2-5	TGTGCCAGCAGCCCCGGACTCTCCCTAGAGACCCAGTACTTC	CASSPGLSLETQYF
.	TRBV28	.	TRBJ2-7	TGTGCCAGCAGTTTATGGACTAGGGCCTACGAGCAGTACTTC	CASSLWTRAYEQYF
.	TRBV20-1	many	TRBJ2-2	TGCAGTGCTAGTAGGCTCGCGAACACCGGGGAGCTGTTTTTT	CSASRLANTGELFF
.	TRBV20-1	.	TRBJ2-7	TGCAGTGCCCGTGACACCTCCTACGAGCAGTACTTC	CSARDTSYEQYF
.	TRBV20-1	many	TRBJ2-5	TGCAGTGCTAGTTTGGGGGGAGAGACCCAGTACTTC	CSASLGGETQYF
.	TRBV6-5	many	TRBJ1-2	TGTGCCAGCAGTTACTCGAGGGGTGGAGGCTACACCTTC	CASSYSRGGGYTF
.	TRBV5-5	many	TRBJ2-5	TGTGCCAGCAGCTCCCCAGGCGCTAGAAGGTTCCAAGAGACCCAGTACTTC	CASSSPGARRFQETQYF
.	TRBV9	.	TRBJ1-3	TGTGCCAGCAGCGTAGAAATCTGGAGTAATCCGGGTGGAAACACCATATATTTT	CASSVEIWSNPGGNTIYF
.	TRBV27	few	TRBJ2-3	TGTGCCAGCAGTTTTGGAGTAGTTAGACATACGCAGTATTTT	CASSFGVVRHTQYF
.	TRBV20-1	few	TRBJ1-1	TGCAGTGCTAGAGATCGAGCTTTCTTT	CSARDRAFF
TRBD1	TRBV11-3	.	TRBJ2-1	TGTGCCAGCAGCTTAGTGGGACAGGGACACAATGAGCAGTTCTTC	CASSLVGQGHNEQFF
TRBD2	TRBV12-3/TRBV12-4	once	TRBJ2-1	TGTGCCAGCAGCCAAGCGGGAGGGCCTAAGCTTGAGCAGTTCTTC	CASSQAGGPKLEQFF
.	TRBV20-1	many	TRBJ1-1	TGCAGTGCTCGAGAGCATACGAACCTTATGAACACTGAAGCTTTCTTT	CSAREHTNLMNTEAFF
.	TRBV7-9	many	TRBJ1-2	TGTGCCAGCAGCTTAATGTTGTATGGCTACACCTTC	CASSLMLYGYTF
.	TRBV5-1	.	TRBJ2-2	TGCGCCAGCAGCGCGGGACAGTCACCGGGGGAGCTGTTTTTT	CASSAGQSPGELFF
TRBD1	TRBV5-1	.	TRBJ1-5	TGCGCCAGCAGCTCCGGGACAGGGGGACAGCCCCAGCATTTT	CASSSGTGGQPQHF